The 11 T cell receptor beta chains listed next were all sequenced from one sample in a study of technical replicates of blood from several donors (dated by TCRdb to 2016 to 2017). Libraries were made using the immunoSEQ multiplex PCR assay. TCRdb limited this immuneACCESS table to in-frame rearrangements with V and J called. A share of clones is missing; checked studies link under half to unresolved V genes, and the rest is unexplained. The sample table records approximately 18,000 clones; about 79% of these occur just once. The ten top clones hold 10% of the sample. The sequencing input was PBMCs. These receptors all come from a human donor in good health. Some clones in this sample may be carry-over from other donors' samples.

The chain has TRBV28 and TRBJ2-7; 12 bases fit TRBD2. The CDR3 totals 15 residues. Unmatched junction bases numbered 8, after V lost 6 bases and J lost 5 bases. Germline V gene sequence: CDR1 MDHEN, CDR2 SYDVKM. Written as DNA, the CDR3 is TGTGCCAGCAGCACGGGACTAGCGGGTAGGCACGAGCAGTACTTC. Its translation is CASSTGLAGRHEQYF.

The rearrangement uses TRBV7-2 and TRBJ2-1; perhaps TRBD1 as D (5 bases). Trimming cost V 4 bases and J 8 bases, with 12 bases left between them. Germline lookup yields CDR1 SGHTA and CDR2 FQGNSA. The CDR3 contains 13 residues. The CDR3 is CASSSPTEDEQFF. CDR3 coding DNA: TGTGCCAGCAGCTCCCCGACAGAGGATGAGCAGTTCTTC.

V usage is TRBV11-2 and J usage is TRBJ2-5; 7 nucleotides align to TRBD2. With 2 bases clipped from V and 3 bases from J, the junction kept 9 bases outside the gene matches. CDR1 and CDR2 from the germline V gene are SGHAT and FQNNGV. This CDR3 spans 16 amino acids. DNA of the CDR3: TGTGCCAGCAGCTTATGGACTTTGGGGGGGAAAGAGACCCAGTACTTC. It specifies CASSLWTLGGKETQYF.

This rearrangement joins TRBV5-4 to TRBJ2-5; D gene unclear. The germline CDR1 and CDR2 sequences are SGHNT and YYREEE (reference sequence). The CDR3 has 12 amino acids. The V end lost 5 bases, the J end lost 3 bases, and 8 bases lay between the germline ends. In nucleotides, the CDR3 is TGTGCCAGCAGTCGCCCAGAAGAGACCCAGTACTTC. Its translation is CASSRPEETQYF.

V is TRBV29-1 and J is TRBJ2-1, with 9 bases lining up with TRBD1. Germline trimming cut 7 bases from V and 8 bases from J; bases unmatched to any gene: 12. There are 14 residues in the CDR3. CDR1 is SQVTM, CDR2 ANQGSEA, per germline. This CDR3 reads CSALAGTGYHEQFF. For the CDR3, the DNA is TGCAGCGCCTTGGCCGGGACAGGGTACCATGAGCAGTTCTTC.

In this sample, this clone turned up a few times. This rearrangement joins TRBV5-4 to TRBJ1-1; D uncertain. This CDR3 contains 13 residues. The V and J ends lost 1 base and 1 base respectively, with 5 bases between them. Germline CDR1 and CDR2: SGHNT and YYREEE (reference sequence). This CDR3 is CASSLQENTEAFF. In DNA form, the CDR3 reads TGTGCCAGCAGCTTGCAGGAGAACACTGAAGCTTTCTTT.

The chain recombines TRBV9 with TRBJ2-2; D may be TRBD1 (6 bases). The germline CDR1 and CDR2 sequences are SGDLS and YYNGEE. The V gene lost 1 base and the J gene lost 5 bases, with 12 bases spanning the gap. The CDR3 runs 15 residues. CDR3 region: CASSVSGDGTGELFF. CDR3 coding DNA: TGTGCCAGCAGCGTATCAGGGGACGGGACCGGGGAGCTGTTTTTT.

The chain carries TRBV5-1 and TRBJ2-3; 12 nucleotides align to TRBD2. Germline V CDR1 and CDR2: SGHRS, YFSETQ. V shed 6 bases and J 4 bases; nucleotides not matched to a gene: 3. CDR3 length: 14 amino acids. Here the CDR3 reads CASMLAGGPDTQYF. DNA of the CDR3: TGCGCCAGCATGCTAGCGGGAGGGCCAGATACGCAGTATTTT.

The rearrangement joins TRBV13 to TRBJ2-7; TRBD2 matches 8 bases. Losses at the gene ends were 6 bases for V and 0 bases for J; bases not matched to a gene: 13. Germline CDR1 PRHDT, CDR2 FYEKMQ (reference sequence). This CDR3 region has 17 residues. The CDR3 protein is CASSSHLSSGLSYEQYF. The CDR3 nucleotides are TGTGCCAGCAGTTCCCATCTCTCTAGCGGGCTCTCCTACGAGCAGTACTTC.

V gene TRBV5-1 combines with J gene TRBJ1-1; a weak D match, TRBD1 (6 bases). The CDR3 runs 15 residues. Germline V gene lookup returns CDR1 SGHRS and CDR2 YFSETQ. The V gene lost 0 bases and the J gene lost 5 bases, with 14 bases spanning the gap. CDR3 sequence (DNA): TGCGCCAGCAGCTTGGTAGGGGCAGGGGAAACTGAAGCTTTCTTT. Its translation: CASSLVGAGETEAFF.

The chain is built from TRBV21-1 and TRBJ2-5; TRBD2 was called by the table and not checked on the DNA. TRBV21-1 constitutes a pseudogene. The CDR3 is 16 residues long. CDR3 nucleotides: TGTGCCAGCAGCCCGGGAGGGGGGGCGGTCCAAGAGACCCAGTACTTC. Translation: CASSPGGGAVQETQYF.